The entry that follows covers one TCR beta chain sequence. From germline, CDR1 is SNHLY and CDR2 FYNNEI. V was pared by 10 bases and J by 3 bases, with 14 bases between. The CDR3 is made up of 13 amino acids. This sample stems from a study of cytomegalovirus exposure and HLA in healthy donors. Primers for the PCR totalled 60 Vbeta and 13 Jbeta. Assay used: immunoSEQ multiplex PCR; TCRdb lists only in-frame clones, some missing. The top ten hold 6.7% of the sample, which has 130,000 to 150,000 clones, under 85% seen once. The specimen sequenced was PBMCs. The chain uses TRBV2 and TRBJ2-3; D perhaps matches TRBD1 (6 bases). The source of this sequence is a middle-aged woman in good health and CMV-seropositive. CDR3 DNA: TGTGCCACTAGGCGGCAGGGGACAGATACGCAGTATTTT. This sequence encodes CATRRQGTDTQYF. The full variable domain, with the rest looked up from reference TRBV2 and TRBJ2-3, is EPEVTQTPSHQVTQMGQEVILRCVPISNHLYFYWYRQILGQKVEFLVSFYNNEISEKSEIFDDQFSVERPDGSNFTLKIRSTKLEDSAMYFCATRRQGTDTQYFGPGTRLTVL.